The 10 T cell receptor beta chains in this list originate from one sample, sequenced in a study of identical twins. TCRdb analysed the 5' RACE reads with MiXCR anew, one entry per CDR3 protein. The sample records fewer than 250,000 distinct CDR3 sequences, approximately 7.8% being singletons. These data were also filed under a second study, of yellow fever vaccine responses in identical twins.

Sequencing was performed on CD8+ T cells sorted from blood. The receptor set was obtained from a woman aged 18-29 years in good health.

This clonotype occurred a few times. The genes are TRBV10-3 and TRBJ2-7; D is uncertain. CDR1 ENHRY and CDR2 SYGVKD come from the germline V gene. The CDR3 loop spans 12 amino acids. V lost 0 bases and J 7 bases, leaving 7 bases between the germline ends. CDR3 coding DNA: TGTGCCATCAGTGAGTCCGGGTTAGAGCAGTACTTC. As protein: CAISESGLEQYF.

DNA of the CDR3: TGTGCCAGCAGCTGGGGGGAGGCAGGGGGCTTAGGCACAGATACGCAGTATTTT. Translating gives CASSWGEAGGLGTDTQYF. The V call is TRBV11-2, the J call TRBJ2-3; 8 bases match TRBD1. Per the germline V gene, CDR1 is SGHAT and CDR2 is FQNNGV. V shed 4 bases, J shed 1 base, and the junction held 13 bases outside the gene matches. The length of the CDR3 is 18 residues.

The rearrangement links TRBV6-2 or TRBV6-3 to TRBJ2-1, with unresolved D. Germline V gene sequence: CDR1 MNHEY, CDR2 SVGEGT. Between the trimmed V and J ends, which lost 3 bases and 2 bases, there was a span of 11 bases. The CDR3 has 15 residues. As DNA, the CDR3 is TGTGCCAGCAGTTATTTGGGTCAGCCCTACAATGAGCAGTTCTTC. Encoded protein: CASSYLGQPYNEQFF.

In this sample, this clonotype turned up many times. This chain uses TRBV6-5 with TRBJ1-1, with D hard to call. Trimming took 4 bases from V and 6 from J, leaving 9 bases between them. Germline V gives CDR1 MNHEY, CDR2 SVGAGI. The length of the CDR3 is 12 residues. CDR3 DNA: TGTGCCAGCAGTTCCGGCCGGGCTGAAGCTTTCTTT. It encodes CASSSGRAEAFF.

Concerning this clonotype: A much larger clone lies a single base off, so this may be a read error. This sequence joins TRBV7-9 and TRBJ2-7; D call uncertain. The CDR3 is 15 residues long. CDR1 and CDR2 from the germline V gene are SEHNR and FQNEAQ (reference sequence). Here the CDR3 reads CASSLGYPNHYKQYV. In DNA, the CDR3 is TGTGCCAGCAGCTTGGGCTACCCAAATCACTACAAGCAGTACGTC.

Ten or more counts support this clonotype. The chain uses TRBV9 and TRBJ2-1, with no clear D. The germline V gene has CDR1 SGDLS and CDR2 YYNGEE. This CDR3 comprises 14 residues. V lost 3 bases and J 7 bases, leaving 14 bases between the germline ends. CDR3 bases: TGTGCCAGCAGCGCCGGCCTCTTCGGGAATGAGCAGTTCTTC. Its translation is CASSAGLFGNEQFF.

This clonotype was detected a few times. The rearrangement uses TRBV5-6 and TRBJ2-7; a possible D gene is TRBD2 (6 bases). Deletions cut 1 base from V and 6 bases from J, with 17 bases between. CDR1 and CDR2 (germline): SGHDT, YYEEEE. The CDR3 is 15 amino acids. The CDR3 DNA is TGTGCCAGCAGCTTGAATCGGCAGGGACTTGGCGAGCAGTACGTC. This translates into CASSLNRQGLGEQYV.

The sample holds a few counts of this clonotype. The chain employs TRBV5-5 and TRBJ2-5; TRBD2 is a possible D gene (6 bases). The V and J ends lost 2 bases and 5 bases respectively, with 13 bases between them. This CDR3 is 14 amino acids long. Germline V gene lookup returns CDR1 SGHKS and CDR2 YYEKEE (reference sequence). Here the CDR3 DNA reads TGTGCCAGCAGCTTACTAGCCGGGACGGAGACCCAGTACTTC. Its translation: CASSLLAGTETQYF.

This clonotype occurred many times. J is TRBJ2-1 and V is TRBV6-4; perhaps TRBD2 as D (6 bases). Germline V gene data show CDR1 as MRHNA and CDR2 as SNTAGT. The ends were cut back, 5 bases at V and 6 bases at J, with 14 bases in the middle. The CDR3 runs to 14 residues. This CDR3 reads CASSSSETANEQFF. CDR3 in DNA: TGTGCCAGCAGTTCTAGCGAGACCGCCAATGAGCAGTTCTTC.

There are a few counts of this clonotype. This chain uses TRBV4-2 with TRBJ2-2; 11 nucleotides line up with TRBD2. Germline trimming cut 4 bases from V and 6 bases from J; bases unmatched to any gene: 4. This CDR3 has 15 residues. CDR1 and CDR2 (germline): LGHNA, YNFKEQ. In DNA, the CDR3 is TGTGCCAGCAGCCCCTTAGCGGGGGGGGCCGGGGAGCTGTTTTTT. Encoded protein: CASSPLAGGAGELFF.